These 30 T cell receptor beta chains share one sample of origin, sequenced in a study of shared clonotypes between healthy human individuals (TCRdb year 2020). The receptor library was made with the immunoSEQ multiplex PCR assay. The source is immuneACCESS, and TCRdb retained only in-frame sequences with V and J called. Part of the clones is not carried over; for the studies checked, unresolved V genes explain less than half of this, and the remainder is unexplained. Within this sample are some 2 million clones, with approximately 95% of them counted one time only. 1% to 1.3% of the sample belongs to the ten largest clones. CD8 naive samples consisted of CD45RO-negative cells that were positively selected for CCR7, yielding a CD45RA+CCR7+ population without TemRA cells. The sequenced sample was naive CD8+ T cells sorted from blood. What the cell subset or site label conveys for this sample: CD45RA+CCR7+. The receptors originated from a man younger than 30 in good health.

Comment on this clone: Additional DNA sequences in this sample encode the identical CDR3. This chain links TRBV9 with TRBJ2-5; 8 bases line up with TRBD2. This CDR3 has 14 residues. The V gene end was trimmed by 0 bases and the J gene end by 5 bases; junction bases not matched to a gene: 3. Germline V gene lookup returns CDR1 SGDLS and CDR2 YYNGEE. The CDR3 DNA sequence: TGTGCCAGCAGCGTAGCGGGGGGGCCGGAGACCCAGTACTTC. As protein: CASSVAGGPETQYF. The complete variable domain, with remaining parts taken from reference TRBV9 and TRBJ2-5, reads DSGVTQTPKHLITATGQRVTLRCSPRSGDLSVYWYQQSLDQGLQFLIQYYNGEERAKGNILERFSAQQFPDLHSELNLSSLELGDSALYFCASSVAGGPETQYFGPGTRLLVL.

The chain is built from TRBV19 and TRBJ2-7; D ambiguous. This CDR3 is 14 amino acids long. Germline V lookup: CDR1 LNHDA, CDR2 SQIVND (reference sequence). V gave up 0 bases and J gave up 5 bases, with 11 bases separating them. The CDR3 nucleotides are TGTGCCAGTAGTATAGACGGCGAGTCGAACGAGCAGTACTTC. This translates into CASSIDGESNEQYF.

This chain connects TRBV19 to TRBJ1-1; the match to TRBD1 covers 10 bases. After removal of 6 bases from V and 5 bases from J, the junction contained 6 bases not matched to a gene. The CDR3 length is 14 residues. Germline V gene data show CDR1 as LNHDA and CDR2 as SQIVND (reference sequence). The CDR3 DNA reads TGTGCCAGTAGGACAGGGGGCATGGGAACTGAAGCTTTCTTT. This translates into CASRTGGMGTEAFF.

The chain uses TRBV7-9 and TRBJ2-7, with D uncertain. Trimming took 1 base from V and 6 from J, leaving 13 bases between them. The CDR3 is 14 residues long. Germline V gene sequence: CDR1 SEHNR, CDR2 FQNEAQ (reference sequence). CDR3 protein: CASSLDWSPGEQYF. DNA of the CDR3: TGTGCCAGCAGCTTAGACTGGTCCCCTGGCGAGCAGTACTTC.

CDR3 in amino acids: CASSEMGAAFSSSYNEQFF. In DNA, the CDR3 is TGTGCCAGCAGTGAAATGGGCGCCGCGTTTTCGAGCTCCTACAATGAGCAGTTCTTC. The chain recombines TRBV6-1 with TRBJ2-1; unclear D gene. With 2 bases removed from V and 0 bases from J, the gap between germline ends came to 20 bases. The CDR3 contains 19 residues. CDR1 and CDR2 (germline): MNHNS, SASEGT.

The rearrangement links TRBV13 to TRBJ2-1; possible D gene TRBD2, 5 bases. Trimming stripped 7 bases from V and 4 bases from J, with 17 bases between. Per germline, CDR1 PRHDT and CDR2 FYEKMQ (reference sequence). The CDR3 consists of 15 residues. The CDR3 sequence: CASNRRSGSYNEQFF. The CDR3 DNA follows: TGTGCCAGCAACCGCAGAAGCGGAAGTTACAATGAGCAGTTCTTC. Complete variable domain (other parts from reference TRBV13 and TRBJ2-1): AAGVIQSPRHLIKEKRETATLKCYPIPRHDTVYWYQQGPGQDPQFLISFYEKMQSDKGSIPDRFSAQQFSDYHSELNMSSLELGDSALYFCASNRRSGSYNEQFFGPGTRLTVL.

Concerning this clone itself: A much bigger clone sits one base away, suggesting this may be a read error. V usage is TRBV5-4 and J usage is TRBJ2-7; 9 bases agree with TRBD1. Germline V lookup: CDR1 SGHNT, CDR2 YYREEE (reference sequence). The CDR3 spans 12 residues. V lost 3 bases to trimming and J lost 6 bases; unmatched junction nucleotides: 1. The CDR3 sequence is CASSWGQGEQYF. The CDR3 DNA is TGTGCCAGCAGCTGGGGACAGGGCGAGCAGTACTTC.

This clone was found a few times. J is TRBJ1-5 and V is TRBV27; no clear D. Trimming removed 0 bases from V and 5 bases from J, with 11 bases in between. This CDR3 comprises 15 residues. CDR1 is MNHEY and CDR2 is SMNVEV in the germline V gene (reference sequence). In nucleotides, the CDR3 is TGTGCCAGCAGTTTATCGCAGGAGGGCGATCAGCCCCAGCATTTT. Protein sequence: CASSLSQEGDQPQHF.

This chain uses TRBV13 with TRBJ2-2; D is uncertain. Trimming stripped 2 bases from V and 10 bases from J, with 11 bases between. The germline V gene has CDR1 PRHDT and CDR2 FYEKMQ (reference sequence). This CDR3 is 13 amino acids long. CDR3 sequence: CASSLYGTMELFF. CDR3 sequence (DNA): TGTGCCAGCAGCTTATACGGCACCATGGAGCTGTTTTTT.

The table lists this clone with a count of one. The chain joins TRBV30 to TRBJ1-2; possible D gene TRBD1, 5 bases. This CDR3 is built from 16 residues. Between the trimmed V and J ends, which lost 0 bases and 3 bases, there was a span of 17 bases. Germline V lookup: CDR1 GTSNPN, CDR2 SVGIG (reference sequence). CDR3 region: CAWSVFGQTEDYGYTF. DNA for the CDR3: TGTGCCTGGAGTGTATTCGGTCAGACAGAGGACTATGGCTACACCTTC.

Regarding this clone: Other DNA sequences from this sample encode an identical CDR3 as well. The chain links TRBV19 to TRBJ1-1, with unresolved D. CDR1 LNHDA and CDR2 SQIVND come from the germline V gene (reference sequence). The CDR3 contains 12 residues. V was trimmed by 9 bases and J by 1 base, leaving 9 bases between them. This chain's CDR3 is CASSPGNTEAFF. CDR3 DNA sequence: TGTGCCAGCTCCCCAGGGAACACTGAAGCTTTCTTT. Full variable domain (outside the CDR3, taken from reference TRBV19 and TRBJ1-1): DGGITQSPKYLFRKEGQNVTLSCEQNLNHDAMYWYRQDPGQGLRLIYYSQIVNDFQKGDIAEGYSVSREKKESFPLTVTSAQKNPTAFYLCASSPGNTEAFFGQGTRLTVV.

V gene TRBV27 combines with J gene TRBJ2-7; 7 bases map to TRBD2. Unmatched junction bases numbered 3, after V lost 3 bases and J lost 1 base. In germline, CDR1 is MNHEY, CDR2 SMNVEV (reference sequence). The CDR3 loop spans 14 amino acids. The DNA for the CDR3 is TGTGCCAGCAGTTTCGCGGGGGAGTCCTACGAGCAGTACTTC. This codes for CASSFAGESYEQYF.

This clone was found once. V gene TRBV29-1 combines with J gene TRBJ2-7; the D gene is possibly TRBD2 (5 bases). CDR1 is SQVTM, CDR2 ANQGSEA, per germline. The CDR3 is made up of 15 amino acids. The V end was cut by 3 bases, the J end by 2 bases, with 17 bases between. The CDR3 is CSVEGDGMRPYEQYF. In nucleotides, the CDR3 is TGCAGCGTTGAGGGTGACGGGATGCGGCCCTACGAGCAGTACTTC.

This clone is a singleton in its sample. The DNA for the CDR3 is TGCAGCGTTTCTCAGACAGGGGGCTACGAGCAGTACTTC. This sequence encodes CSVSQTGGYEQYF. The rearrangement links TRBV29-1 to TRBJ2-5; 9 bases map to TRBD1. The J call may be wrong; the DNA end is better matched by TRBJ2-7. This CDR3 is 13 amino acids long. CDR1 and CDR2 (germline): SQVTM, ANQGSEA.

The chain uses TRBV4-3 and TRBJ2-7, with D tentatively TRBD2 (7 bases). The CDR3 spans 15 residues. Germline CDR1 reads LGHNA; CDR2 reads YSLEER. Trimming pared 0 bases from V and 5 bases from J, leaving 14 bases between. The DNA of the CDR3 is TGCGCCAGCAGCCAAGATCGAGGGGGACTAAACGAGCAGTACTTC. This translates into CASSQDRGGLNEQYF.

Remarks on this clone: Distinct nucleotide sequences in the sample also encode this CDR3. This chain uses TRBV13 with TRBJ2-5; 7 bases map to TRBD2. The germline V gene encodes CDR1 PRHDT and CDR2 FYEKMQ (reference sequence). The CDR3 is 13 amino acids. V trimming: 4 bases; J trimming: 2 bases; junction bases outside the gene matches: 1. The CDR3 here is CASSWGLQETQYF. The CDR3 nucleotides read TGTGCCAGCAGCTGGGGACTACAAGAGACCCAGTACTTC.

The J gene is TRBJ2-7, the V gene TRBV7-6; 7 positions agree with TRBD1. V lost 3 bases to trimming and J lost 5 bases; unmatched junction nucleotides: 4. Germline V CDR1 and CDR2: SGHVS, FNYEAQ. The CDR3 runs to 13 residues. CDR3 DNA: TGTGCCAGCAGCTTTCACGACAGGGACGAGCAGTACTTC. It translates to CASSFHDRDEQYF. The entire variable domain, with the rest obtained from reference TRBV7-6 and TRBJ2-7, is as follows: GAGVSQSPRYKVTKRGQDVALRCDPISGHVSLYWYRQALGQGPEFLTYFNYEAQQDKSGLPNDRFSAERPEGSISTLTIQRTEQRDSAMYRCASSFHDRDEQYFGPGTRLTVT.

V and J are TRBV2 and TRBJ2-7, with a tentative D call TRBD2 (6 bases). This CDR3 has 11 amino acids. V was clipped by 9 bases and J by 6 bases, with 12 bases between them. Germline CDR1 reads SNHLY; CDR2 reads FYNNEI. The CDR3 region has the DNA TGTGCCAGTTGGAGGGACTCCGAGCAGTACTTC. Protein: CASWRDSEQYF.

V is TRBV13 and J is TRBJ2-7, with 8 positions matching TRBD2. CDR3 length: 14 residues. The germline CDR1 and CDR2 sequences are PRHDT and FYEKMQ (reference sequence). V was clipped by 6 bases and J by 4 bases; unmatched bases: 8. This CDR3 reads CASRGRGGAYEQYF. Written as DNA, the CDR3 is TGTGCCAGCAGAGGACGGGGGGGGGCATACGAGCAGTACTTC.

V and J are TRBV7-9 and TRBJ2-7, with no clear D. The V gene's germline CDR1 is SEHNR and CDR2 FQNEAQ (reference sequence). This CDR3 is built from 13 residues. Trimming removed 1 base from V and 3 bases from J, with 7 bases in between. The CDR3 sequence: CASSLVTNYEQYF. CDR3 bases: TGTGCCAGCAGCTTAGTCACCAACTACGAGCAGTACTTC.

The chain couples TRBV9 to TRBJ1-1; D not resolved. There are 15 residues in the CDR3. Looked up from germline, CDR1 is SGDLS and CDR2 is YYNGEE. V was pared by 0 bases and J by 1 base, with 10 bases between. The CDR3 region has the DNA TGTGCCAGCAGCGTAGCGGCTCAACCGAACACTGAAGCTTTCTTT. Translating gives CASSVAAQPNTEAFF.

The CDR3: CASSTGQGPSYEQYF. The CDR3 bases are TGCGCCAGCAGTACCGGACAGGGCCCCTCCTACGAGCAGTACTTC. This chain connects TRBV5-1 to TRBJ2-7; 8 positions match TRBD1. Looked up from germline, CDR1 is SGHRS and CDR2 is YFSETQ. The trim removed 5 bases at V and 0 bases at J, leaving 7 bases unmatched. The length of the CDR3 is 15 residues. Based on the CDR3 plus reference TRBV5-1 and TRBJ2-7, the full variable domain is KAGVTQTPRYLIKTRGQQVTLSCSPISGHRSVSWYQQTPGQGLQFLFEYFSETQRNKGNFPGRFSGRQFSNSRSEMNVSTLELGDSALYLCASSTGQGPSYEQYFGPGTRLTVT.

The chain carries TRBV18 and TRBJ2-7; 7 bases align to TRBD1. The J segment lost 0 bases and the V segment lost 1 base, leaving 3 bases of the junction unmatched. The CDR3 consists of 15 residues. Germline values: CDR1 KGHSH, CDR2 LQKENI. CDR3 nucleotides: TGTGCCAGCTCACCACGAGGGGGCCTCTCCTACGAGCAGTACTTC. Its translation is CASSPRGGLSYEQYF.

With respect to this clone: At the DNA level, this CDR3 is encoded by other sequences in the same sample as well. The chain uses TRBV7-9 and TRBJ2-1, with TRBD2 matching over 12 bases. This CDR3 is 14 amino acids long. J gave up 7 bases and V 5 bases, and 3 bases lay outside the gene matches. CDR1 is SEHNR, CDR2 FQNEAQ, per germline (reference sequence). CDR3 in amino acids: CASSLLAGGNEQFF. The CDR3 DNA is TGTGCCAGCAGCCTACTAGCGGGAGGTAATGAGCAGTTCTTC.

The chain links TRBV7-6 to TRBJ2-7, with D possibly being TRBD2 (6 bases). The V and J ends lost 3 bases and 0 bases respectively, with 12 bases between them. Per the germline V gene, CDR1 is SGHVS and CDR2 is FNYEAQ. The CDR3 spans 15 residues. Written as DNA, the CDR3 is TGTGCCAGCAGCTTGGGGGGAGTAGGCTCCTACGAGCAGTACTTC. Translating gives CASSLGGVGSYEQYF.

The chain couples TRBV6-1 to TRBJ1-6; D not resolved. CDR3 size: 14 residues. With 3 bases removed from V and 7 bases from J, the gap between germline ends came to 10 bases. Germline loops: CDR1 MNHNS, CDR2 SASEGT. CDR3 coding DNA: TGTGCCAGCAGTGATACTCTAGGGAATTCACCCCTCCACTTT. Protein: CASSDTLGNSPLHF.

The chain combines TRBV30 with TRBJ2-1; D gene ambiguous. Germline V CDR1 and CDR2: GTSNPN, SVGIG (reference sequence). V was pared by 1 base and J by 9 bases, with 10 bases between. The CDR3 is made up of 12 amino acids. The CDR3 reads CAWSGASIEQFF. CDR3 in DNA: TGTGCCTGGAGTGGAGCCTCCATTGAGCAGTTCTTC.

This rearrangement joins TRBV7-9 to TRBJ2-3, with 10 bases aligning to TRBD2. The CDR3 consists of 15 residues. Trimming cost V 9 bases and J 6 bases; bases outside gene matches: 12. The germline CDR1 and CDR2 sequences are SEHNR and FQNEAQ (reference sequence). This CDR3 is CASMSGGASWDTQYF. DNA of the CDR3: TGTGCCAGTATGAGCGGGGGGGCGTCTTGGGATACGCAGTATTTT.

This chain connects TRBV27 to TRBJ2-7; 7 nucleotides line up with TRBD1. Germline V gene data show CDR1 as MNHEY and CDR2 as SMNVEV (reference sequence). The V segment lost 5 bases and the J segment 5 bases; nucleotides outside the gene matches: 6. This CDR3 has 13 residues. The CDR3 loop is CASSATGDNEQYF. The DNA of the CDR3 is TGTGCCAGCAGTGCCACAGGGGACAACGAGCAGTACTTC.

CDR3 bases: TGTGCCAGCAGCCCCCTAGCGGGGACCTACGAGCAGTACTTC. Residues: CASSPLAGTYEQYF. The chain recombines TRBV7-2 with TRBJ2-7, with TRBD2 identical over 9 bases. Germline assignment: CDR1 SGHTA and CDR2 FQGNSA. This CDR3 contains 14 residues. The V and J ends lost 5 bases and 2 bases, in that order; junction bases with no gene match: 4. Supplemented by reference TRBV7-2 and TRBJ2-7, the full variable domain reads GAGVSQSPSNKVTEKGKDVELRCDPISGHTALYWYRQSLGQGLEFLIYFQGNSAPDKSGLPSDRFSAERTGGSVSTLTIQRTQQEDSAVYLCASSPLAGTYEQYFGPGTRLTVT.